Listed below are T cell receptor beta chains from one sample, sequenced in a study of tumor-infiltrating lymphocytes in oesophageal squamous cell carcinoma. A single record per CDR3 protein comes from TCRdb applying MiXCR to the PCR reads. The table has about 20,000 distinct CDR3 sequences, roughly two fifths seen once. The sample taken for sequencing was esophageal tumor tissue. The receptors stem from a male donor with esophageal squamous cell carcinoma. CDR3s include the opening cysteine and the closing phenylalanine or tryptophan. D genes are given only for firm matches. The size entry is marked missing in some rows and otherwise reads once, few, many or a size class.

j_gene	d_gene	abundance	v_gene	CDR3nt	CDR3aa
TRBJ1-2	.	.	TRBV28	TGTGCCAGCAGTTGGAGGACAATCGCTAACTATGGCTACACCTTC	CASSWRTIANYGYTF
TRBJ2-3	TRBD2	.	TRBV12-3/TRBV12-4	TGTGCCAGCAGTTCACTAGCGGGAGGCACAGATACGCAGTATTTT	CASSSLAGGTDTQYF
TRBJ2-1	.	.	TRBV11-3	TGTGCCAGCAGCTTGAGGGGAGCCCTCTTAAATGAGCAGTTCTTC	CASSLRGALLNEQFF
TRBJ2-5	TRBD1	.	TRBV11-2	TGTGCCAGCAGCTCACCGATATCTCGGACAGGTCGACCCGAGACCCAGTACTTC	CASSSPISRTGRPETQYF
TRBJ1-1	.	.	TRBV5-1	TGCGCCAGCAGTCGGGGCACTGAAGCTTTCTTT	CASSRGTEAFF
TRBJ1-2	TRBD1	many	TRBV18	TGTGCCAGCTCACTTACCGGGACAGCTTACTATGGCTACACCTTC	CASSLTGTAYYGYTF
TRBJ1-1	.	many	TRBV6-1	TGTGCCAGCAGTCCCACCAGGGGTGCCACTGAAGCTTTCTTT	CASSPTRGATEAFF
TRBJ2-5	TRBD2	medium-sized	TRBV7-9	TGTGCCAGCAGCTTTCGGCGGGGGAGTCAAGAGACCCAGTACTTC	CASSFRRGSQETQYF
TRBJ2-1	.	.	TRBV7-2	TGTGCCAGCAGTCCTACTCAGACGGAGACCCAGTTCTTC	CASSPTQTETQFF
TRBJ1-1	.	few	TRBV11-2	TGTGCCAGCAGCTTTGTGAACACTGAAGCTTTCTTT	CASSFVNTEAFF
TRBJ2-1	TRBD2	.	TRBV6-1	TGTGCCAGCAGTGAATTGGGACTAGCCTACAATGAGCAGTTCTTC	CASSELGLAYNEQFF
TRBJ2-3	.	.	TRBV7-4	TGTGCCAGCAGACTACACAATGAGGAGTTCTTC	CASRLHNEEFF
TRBJ2-4	.	many	TRBV25-1	TGTGCCAGCAGTGATAGGACGGGCAAAAACATTCAGTACTTC	CASSDRTGKNIQYF
TRBJ2-6	.	.	TRBV25-1	TGTGCCAGCAGACCCCCCAGTGCGGATGGGGCCAACGTCCTGACTTTC	CASRPPSADGANVLTF
TRBJ2-1	.	medium-sized	TRBV7-9	TGTGCCAGCAGCTTAGGTCGGGGTAGCCTCTCCTACAATGAGCAGTTCTTC	CASSLGRGSLSYNEQFF
TRBJ2-1	.	many	TRBV11-3	TGTGCCAGCAGCTTAGGTCTATCTTACGACGAGCAGTTCTTC	CASSLGLSYDEQFF
TRBJ1-6	.	many	TRBV6-6	TGTGCCAGCAGTTACCCCCCGGGGAGCTCCTATAATTCACCCCTCCACTTT	CASSYPPGSSYNSPLHF
TRBJ1-2	TRBD1	.	TRBV7-2	TGTGCCAGCAGCTCAGAAGACGGGACAGGGGCTGGCTACACCTTC	CASSSEDGTGAGYTF
TRBJ2-3	.	few	TRBV7-2	TGTGCCAGCAGCTCACCTACGGATACGCAGTATTTT	CASSSPTDTQYF
TRBJ2-3	.	.	TRBV7-8	TGTGCCAGCAGCCGCGCTCGTGATACGCAGTATTTT	CASSRARDTQYF
TRBJ2-5	TRBD1	.	TRBV7-2	TGTGCCAGCAGCGCCTACAGGGGGCGCGGTCTAGAGACCCAGTACTTC	CASSAYRGRGLETQYF
TRBJ2-1	.	.	TRBV7-6	TGTGCCAGCAGCTTAGTCCTTACTCACCTCGACAATGAGCAGTTCTTC	CASSLVLTHLDNEQFF
TRBJ2-2	.	medium-sized	TRBV7-9	TGTGCCAGCAGGTTACCGGGATTACAAACCGGGGAGCTGTTTTTT	CASRLPGLQTGELFF
TRBJ2-5	TRBD2	.	TRBV7-6	TGTGCCAGCAGCCCCAGCGGGGGGGGAGAGACCCAGTACTTC	CASSPSGGGETQYF
TRBJ2-7	TRBD2	.	TRBV7-2	TGTGCCAGCAGCGCGGCCTGGGGCGGGGGGGTCTACGAGCAGTACTTC	CASSAAWGGGVYEQYF
TRBJ2-3	.	many	TRBV10-3	TGTGCCATCAGTGAAAAGTGGGATTGGGGTAACACCCTCACAGATACGCAGTATTTT	CAISEKWDWGNTLTDTQYF
TRBJ1-4	.	many	TRBV2	TGTGCCAGCACAGAATACCTGGGGGCGGGAACTAATGAAAAACTGTTTTTT	CASTEYLGAGTNEKLFF
TRBJ1-2	.	many	TRBV6-6	TGTGCCAGCAGTTACTCTGCAGGGAATGGCTACACCTTC	CASSYSAGNGYTF
TRBJ2-1	.	once	TRBV10-1	TGCGCCAGCAGTGAGGCTAGCGCAGACAATGAGCAGTTCTTC	CASSEASADNEQFF
TRBJ1-6	TRBD1	many	TRBV7-9	TGTGCCATTACCCCGGGACAGGGGCTCAATTCACCCCTCCACTTT	CAITPGQGLNSPLHF
TRBJ2-7	.	medium-sized	TRBV6-6	TGTGCCAGCAGTTACAGGGGCGAGCAGTACTTC	CASSYRGEQYF
TRBJ2-7	TRBD1	.	TRBV10-3	TGTGCCATGGCCGGGACAGGGTTTATCGAGCAGTACTTC	CAMAGTGFIEQYF
TRBJ2-5	TRBD2	.	TRBV19	TGTGCCAGTAGTATAACGGCTAGCGGACAAGAGACCCAGTACTTC	CASSITASGQETQYF
TRBJ1-1	.	many	TRBV19	TGTGCCAGTAGTCGGGGCAGCGTGAACACTGAAGCTTTCTTT	CASSRGSVNTEAFF
TRBJ2-7	TRBD2	.	TRBV7-8	TGTGCCAGCAGCACCCAAAGCGGGAGTTACGAGCAGTACTTC	CASSTQSGSYEQYF
TRBJ2-5	TRBD1	.	TRBV7-6	TGTGCCAGCAGCGTCGACAGGGTAGAGTATAAGTACTTC	CASSVDRVEYKYF
TRBJ1-1	.	.	TRBV27	TGTGCCAGCAGTTTATCGTGGGGGGGAAACACTGAAGCTTTCTTT	CASSLSWGGNTEAFF
TRBJ2-6	.	.	TRBV30	TGTGCCTGGAGAGTTTACGGTCAAACAAGACACTCTGGGGCCAACGTCCTGACTTTC	CAWRVYGQTRHSGANVLTF
TRBJ1-5	.	.	TRBV28	TGTGCCAGCAGTTTAGACAGGTACCAGCATTTT	CASSLDRYQHF
TRBJ2-1	.	.	TRBV7-2	TGTGCCAGCAGGACCACAGGGAGCTCCTACAATGAGCAGTTCTTC	CASRTTGSSYNEQFF
TRBJ2-1	TRBD2	.	TRBV4-2	TGTGCCAGCAGCCAAGGTTCGGGGGGGTTTTACAATGAGCAGTTCTTC	CASSQGSGGFYNEQFF
TRBJ2-6	.	many	TRBV27	TGTGCCAGCAGTTTAATTAGACAGTCTGGGGCCAACGTCCTGACTTTC	CASSLIRQSGANVLTF
TRBJ2-1	TRBD2	.	TRBV6-1	TGTGCCAGCAGTGAAGCGCGGGTAGCGGGAGTCGGCTCCTACAATGAGCAGTTCTTC	CASSEARVAGVGSYNEQFF
TRBJ2-1	TRBD1	large	TRBV7-8	TGTGCCAGCAGCTTAAGGGGGACAGGGATCAACAATGAGCAGTTCTTC	CASSLRGTGINNEQFF
TRBJ1-5	.	many	TRBV7-9	TGTGCCAGCAGCTCAGGGGCCCAGCCCCAGCATTTT	CASSSGAQPQHF